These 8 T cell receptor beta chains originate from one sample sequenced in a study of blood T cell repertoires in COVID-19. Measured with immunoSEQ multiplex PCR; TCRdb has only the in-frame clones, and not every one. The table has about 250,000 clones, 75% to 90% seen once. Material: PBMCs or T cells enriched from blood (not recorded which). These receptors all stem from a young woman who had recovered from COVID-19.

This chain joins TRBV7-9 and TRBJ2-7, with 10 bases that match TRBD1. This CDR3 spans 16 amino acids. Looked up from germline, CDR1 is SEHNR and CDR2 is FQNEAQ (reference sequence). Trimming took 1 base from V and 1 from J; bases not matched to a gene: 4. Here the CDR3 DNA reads TGTGCCAGCAGCTTAGTAGGGACAGGGGTTTCCTACGAGCAGTACTTC. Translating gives CASSLVGTGVSYEQYF.

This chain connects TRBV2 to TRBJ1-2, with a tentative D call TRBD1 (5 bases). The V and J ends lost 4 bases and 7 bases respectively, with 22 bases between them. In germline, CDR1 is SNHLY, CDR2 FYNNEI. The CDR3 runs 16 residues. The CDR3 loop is CASSAQGLPLYIGYTF. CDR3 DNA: TGTGCCAGCAGTGCTCAGGGTCTTCCCCTTTATATTGGCTACACCTTC. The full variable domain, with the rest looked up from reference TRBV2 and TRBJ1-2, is EPEVTQTPSHQVTQMGQEVILRCVPISNHLYFYWYRQILGQKVEFLVSFYNNEISEKSEIFDDQFSVERPDGSNFTLKIRSTKLEDSAMYFCASSAQGLPLYIGYTFGSGTRLTVV.

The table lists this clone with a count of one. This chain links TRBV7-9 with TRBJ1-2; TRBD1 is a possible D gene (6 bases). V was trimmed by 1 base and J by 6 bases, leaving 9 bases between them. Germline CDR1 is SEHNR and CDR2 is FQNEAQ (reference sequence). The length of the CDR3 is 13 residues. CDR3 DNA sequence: TGTGCCAGCAGCTTAGTACAGGGAAATGGCTACACCTTC. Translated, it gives CASSLVQGNGYTF.

The CDR3 reads CASSQRGGIYEQYF. Here the CDR3 DNA reads TGTGCCAGCAGCCAACGGGGGGGGATCTACGAGCAGTACTTC. The J gene is TRBJ2-7, the V gene TRBV3-1 (or the pseudogene TRBV3-2); TRBD2 matches at 8 bases. Germline V CDR1 and CDR2: LGHDT, YNNKEL (reference sequence). The CDR3 contains 14 residues. V shed 2 bases, J shed 3 bases, and the junction held 3 bases outside the gene matches.

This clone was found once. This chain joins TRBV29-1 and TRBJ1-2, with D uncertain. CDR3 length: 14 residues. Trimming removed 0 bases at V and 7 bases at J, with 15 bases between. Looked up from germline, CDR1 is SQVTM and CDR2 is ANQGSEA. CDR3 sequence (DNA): TGCAGCGTTGAAGATCTAACCTTCACGGGTGGCTACACCTTC. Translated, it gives CSVEDLTFTGGYTF. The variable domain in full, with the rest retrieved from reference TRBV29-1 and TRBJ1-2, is SAVISQKPSRDICQRGTSLTIQCQVDSQVTMMFWYRQQPGQSLTLIATANQGSEATYESGFVIDKFPISRPNLTFSTLTVSNMSPEDSSIYLCSVEDLTFTGGYTFGSGTRLTVV.

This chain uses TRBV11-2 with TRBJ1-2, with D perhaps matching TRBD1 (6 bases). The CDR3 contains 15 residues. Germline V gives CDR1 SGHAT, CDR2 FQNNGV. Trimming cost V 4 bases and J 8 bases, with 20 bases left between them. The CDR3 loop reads CASSSPWTVGWGYTF. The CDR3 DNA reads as TGTGCCAGCAGCTCCCCGTGGACAGTCGGTTGGGGCTACACCTTC.

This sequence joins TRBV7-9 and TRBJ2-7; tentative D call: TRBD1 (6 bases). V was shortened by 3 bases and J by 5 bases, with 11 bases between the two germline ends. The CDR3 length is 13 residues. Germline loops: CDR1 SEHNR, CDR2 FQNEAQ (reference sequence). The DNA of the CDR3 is TGTGCCAGCAGCTTTCAGGGGCCCAACGAGCAGTACTTC. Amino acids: CASSFQGPNEQYF. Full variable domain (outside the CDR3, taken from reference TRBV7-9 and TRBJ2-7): DTGVSQNPRHKITKRGQNVTFRCDPISEHNRLYWYRQTLGQGPEFLTYFQNEAQLEKSRLLSDRFSAERPKGSFSTLEIQRTEQGDSAMYLCASSFQGPNEQYFGPGTRLTVT.

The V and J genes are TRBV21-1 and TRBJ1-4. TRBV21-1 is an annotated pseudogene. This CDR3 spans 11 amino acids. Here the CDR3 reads CASIYNEKLFF. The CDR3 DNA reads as TGTGCCAGCATATATAATGAAAAACTGTTTTTT.